This T cell receptor beta chain comes out of a study of PD-1 blockade in classical Hodgkin lymphoma. Overall study findings and caveats: Although disease activity or prior therapy may be involved, causes of the repertoire differences remain undefined. While CD8+ TCR diversity did not rise significantly by C4D1, CD4+ TCR diversity did. Baseline TCR diversity was reportedly lower in newly diagnosed patients than healthy donors.

CDR1 SGHTS and CDR2 YDEGEE come from the germline V gene. The J segment lost 2 bases and the V segment lost 4 bases, leaving 16 bases of the junction unmatched. This CDR3 spans 19 amino acids. On this clone: Its antigen is as yet unknown.

Using immunoSEQ multiplex PCR, the repertoire was profiled, and TCRdb retains in-frame clones only, with some absent. The data hold over 70,000 clones, with approximately 88% observed a single time. Brentuximab vedotin exposure varied among the patients, all of whom had relapsed after autologous stem cell transplantation. Best responses fell into complete response, partial response or progressive disease. The chain joins TRBV5-8 to TRBJ1-2; TRBD1 aligns across 11 bases. The sequence derives from a human donor with classical Hodgkin lymphoma. Material: peripheral blood mononuclear cells (PBMCs), obtained at baseline. The CDR3 coding sequence is TGTGCCAGCAGCGCCGTCCGGACAGGGGGCGCCGCGCGGAACTATGGCTACACCTTC. Residues: CASSAVRTGGAARNYGYTF. Filled out from reference TRBV5-8 and TRBJ1-2, the complete variable domain reads EAGVTQSPTHLIKTRGQQATLRCSPISGHTSVYWYQQALGLGLQFLLWYDEGEERNRGNFPPRFSGRQFPNYSSELNVNALELEDSALYLCASSAVRTGGAARNYGYTFGSGTRLTVV.